A selection of T cell receptor beta chains follows, all from one sample in a study of blood T cells in healthy people across ages. TCRdb recomputed calls from the 5' RACE reads with MiXCR, one row per CDR3 protein. The data contain about 1 million distinct CDR3 sequences, around 45% of them seen just once; the ten biggest clones take up about 19%. Sequences were obtained from blood. Receptors were obtained from a woman between 55 and 75 years old in good health. CDR3s include the opening cysteine and the closing phenylalanine or tryptophan. D genes are given only for firm matches. Clone size is stated in some rows and not others, as once, few, many or a class when expanded.

>-|TRBJ2-5|many|TRBV3-1
CASSQGGETQYF
TGTGCCAGCAGCCAAGGGGGCGAGACCCAGTACTTC
>TRBD2|TRBJ2-7|-|TRBV6-1
CASSPGTSETSSYEQYF
TGTGCCAGCAGTCCGGGGACTAGCGAAACTAGCTCCTACGAGCAGTACTTC
>-|TRBJ1-4|-|TRBV7-9
CASSEQGGYEKLFF
TGTGCCAGCAGCGAACAGGGTGGTTATGAAAAACTGTTTTTT
>-|TRBJ2-7|-|TRBV7-9
CASSFRPGLDYEQYF
TGTGCCAGCAGTTTTCGACCGGGACTTGACTACGAGCAGTACTTC
>TRBD2|TRBJ2-3|-|TRBV2
CASSERLASTDTQYF
TGTGCCAGCAGTGAAAGACTAGCTAGCACAGATACGCAGTATTTT
>TRBD1|TRBJ2-7|-|TRBV29-1
CSVGTGVSEQYF
TGCAGCGTCGGGACAGGGGTCTCCGAGCAGTACTTC
>-|TRBJ2-1|few|TRBV5-6
CASTSEGGGEEQFF
TGTGCCAGCACCTCCGAGGGTGGGGGAGAGGAGCAGTTCTTC
>-|TRBJ1-2|-|TRBV27
CASSWDSYAAGGYTF
TGTGCCAGCAGCTGGGACTCATATGCTGCCGGTGGCTACACCTTC
>TRBD2|TRBJ2-7|many|TRBV2
CARQREGSYEQYF
TGTGCCAGGCAGCGGGAGGGCTCCTACGAGCAGTACTTC
>-|TRBJ2-7|many|TRBV29-1
CSVSGTNYEQYF
TGCAGCGTTTCTGGCACCAACTACGAGCAGTACTTC
>-|TRBJ2-5|few|TRBV12-5
CASALTGGRSSGSGETQYF
TGTGCTAGTGCCTTGACAGGGGGCCGGTCTAGCGGGAGTGGAGAGACCCAGTACTTC
>TRBD2|TRBJ2-7|once|TRBV28
CASSFQREFPYEQYF
TGTGCCAGCAGTTTCCAGCGGGAGTTTCCCTACGAGCAGTACTTC
>TRBD1|TRBJ2-5|-|TRBV20-1
CSALGSAGGAYEQYF
TGCAGTGCCCTGGGATCTGCAGGGGGCGCCTATGAGCAGTACTTC
>-|TRBJ2-7|-|TRBV29-1
CSVADRPGGEQYF
TGCAGCGTTGCCGACAGGCCCGGCGGCGAGCAGTACTTC
>-|TRBJ2-5|once|TRBV7-9
CASSWGAGGNSYNEQYF
TGTGCCAGCAGCTGGGGGGCTGGGGGGAACTCCTACAATGAGCAGTACTTC
>-|TRBJ1-5|few|TRBV12-3/TRBV12-4
CASRVEKGNQPQHF
TGTGCCAGCAGGGTCGAAAAGGGCAATCAGCCCCAGCATTTT
>TRBD1|TRBJ1-5|-|TRBV19
CASSIQNRGVSNQPQHF
TGTGCCAGTAGTATACAAAACAGGGGAGTGAGCAATCAGCCCCAGCATTTT
>-|TRBJ2-7|-|TRBV25-1
CASSNRVTYEQYF
TGTGCCAGCAGTAACAGGGTGACCTACGAGCAGTACTTC
>-|TRBJ2-3|-|TRBV6-5
CASRGAADTQYF
TGTGCCAGCAGGGGGGCGGCAGATACGCAGTATTTT
>-|TRBJ2-3|-|TRBV5-1
CASSRSAGIALSSTDTQYF
TGCGCCAGCAGCCGCTCGGCAGGGATCGCCCTCTCTAGCACAGATACGCAGTATTTT
>TRBD2|TRBJ2-1|-|TRBV20-1
CSARDGTSGFNEQFF
TGCAGTGCTAGAGATGGGACTAGCGGGTTCAATGAGCAGTTCTTC
>TRBD1|TRBJ2-1|many|TRBV10-3
CAISPAGTAEQFF
TGTGCCATCAGTCCAGCCGGGACAGCTGAGCAGTTCTTC
>-|TRBJ2-1|few|TRBV3-1
CASSDFGYNEQFF
TGTGCCAGCAGCGACTTCGGGTACAATGAGCAGTTCTTC
>-|TRBJ2-7|-|TRBV7-9
CASSRAGTYSYEQYF
TGTGCCAGCAGTCGCGCTGGGACTTACTCCTACGAGCAGTACTTC
>TRBD2|TRBJ2-1|few|TRBV6-6
CASSYIAGSYNEQFF
TGTGCCAGCAGTTACATAGCGGGATCCTACAATGAGCAGTTCTTC
>-|TRBJ2-7|-|TRBV2
CASRRGVSYEQYF
TGTGCCAGCAGGAGAGGGGTTTCCTACGAGCAGTACTTC
>TRBD1|TRBJ1-4|-|TRBV29-1
CSARTGTTNEKLFF
TGCAGCGCCCGGACAGGGACGACTAATGAAAAACTGTTTTTT
>TRBD2|TRBJ2-3|-|TRBV10-3
CAIRGTSGATDTQYF
TGTGCCATCAGGGGGACTAGCGGGGCTACAGATACGCAGTATTTT
>TRBD2|TRBJ2-2|-|TRBV10-2
CASRLAGVGELFF
TGCGCCAGCAGGCTAGCGGGAGTCGGGGAGCTGTTTTTT
>TRBD2|TRBJ2-5|-|TRBV9
CASSVGPLAGGNQETQYF
TGTGCCAGCAGCGTAGGGCCCCTAGCGGGAGGGAACCAAGAGACCCAGTACTTC
>TRBD2|TRBJ2-7|-|TRBV4-1
CASSHALGAGVVYEQYF
TGCGCCAGCAGTCATGCTCTAGGTGCGGGAGTAGTCTACGAGCAGTACTTC
>-|TRBJ2-1|-|TRBV28
CASSLEGERKFYNEQFF
TGTGCCAGCAGTTTAGAAGGGGAGCGGAAGTTTTACAATGAGCAGTTCTTC